This T cell receptor beta chain is drawn from a study of shared clonotypes between healthy human individuals. Libraries were prepared by immunoSEQ multiplex PCR; TCRdb keeps only in-frame clonotypes and omits some of them. Of about 1.5 million clones in the sample, approximately 97% were seen once. Concerning this clone: This same CDR3 is encoded by further DNA sequences in the sample.

The CDR3 extends over 15 amino acids. Germline V gene sequence: CDR1 SNHLY, CDR2 FYNNEI. V lost 6 bases and J lost 4; bases outside the gene matches: 4. The clonotype was recovered from a man aged 30 to 39 in good health. The sample was naive CD4+ T cells sorted from blood. Subset indicated: CD45RA+ positively selected. This chain connects TRBV2 to TRBJ2-5, with 14 bases that match TRBD2. The CDR3 region is CASSGTSGSGETQYF. CDR3 nucleotides: TGTGCCAGCAGCGGGACTAGCGGGAGTGGAGAGACCCAGTACTTC.